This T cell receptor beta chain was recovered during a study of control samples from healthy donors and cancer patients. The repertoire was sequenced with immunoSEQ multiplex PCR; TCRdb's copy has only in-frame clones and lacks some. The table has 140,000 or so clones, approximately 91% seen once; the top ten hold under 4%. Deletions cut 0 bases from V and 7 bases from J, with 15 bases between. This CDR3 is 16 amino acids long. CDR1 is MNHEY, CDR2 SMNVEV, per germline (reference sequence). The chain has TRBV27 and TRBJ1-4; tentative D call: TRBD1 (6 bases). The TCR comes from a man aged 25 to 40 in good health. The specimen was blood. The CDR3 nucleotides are TGTGCCAGCAGTTTATCGAGGGCGGGGGCCGTTGAAAAACTGTTTTTT. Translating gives CASSLSRAGAVEKLFF. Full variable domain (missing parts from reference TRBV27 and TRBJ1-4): EAQVTQNPRYLITVTGKKLTVTCSQNMNHEYMSWYRQDPGLGLRQIYYSMNVEVTDKGDVPEGYKVSRKEKRNFPLILESPSPNQTSLYFCASSLSRAGAVEKLFFGSGTQLSVL.